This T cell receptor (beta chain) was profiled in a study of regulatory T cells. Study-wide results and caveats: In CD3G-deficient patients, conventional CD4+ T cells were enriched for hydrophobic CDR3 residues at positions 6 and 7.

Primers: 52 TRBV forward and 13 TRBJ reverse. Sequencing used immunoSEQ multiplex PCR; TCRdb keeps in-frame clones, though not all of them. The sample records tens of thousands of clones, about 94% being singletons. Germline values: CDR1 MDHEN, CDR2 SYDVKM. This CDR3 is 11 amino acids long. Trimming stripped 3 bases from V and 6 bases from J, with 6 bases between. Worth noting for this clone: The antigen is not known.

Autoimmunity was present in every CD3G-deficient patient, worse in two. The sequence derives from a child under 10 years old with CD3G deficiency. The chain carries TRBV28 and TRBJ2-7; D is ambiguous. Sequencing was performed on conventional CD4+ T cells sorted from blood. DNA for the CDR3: TGTGCCAGCAGTTTTTCGCGCGAGCAGTACTTC. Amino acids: CASSFSREQYF.